The present T cell receptor (beta chain) was sequenced within a study of blood T cells in healthy people across ages. Study-wide results and limits: TCR beta diversity was tightly associated with the proportion of naive T cells. Per million T cells, the diversity of TCR beta decreased roughly linearly as age advanced.

Comments on this clonotype: Its antigen remains unidentified.

Every sample gave at least 6 micrograms of total RNA when it was extracted. Germline V CDR1 and CDR2: MNHEY, SVGAGI. V lost 2 bases, J lost 3 bases, and 3 bases stayed unmatched. The CDR3 contains 14 residues. Then a second PCR, running about 6 to 12 cycles, was carried out with a sample-barcoded 5' primer and a J-beta primer mix. TCRdb reprocessed the 5' RACE reads with MiXCR, giving one entry per CDR3 protein. The sample records some 1.5 million distinct CDR3 sequences, roughly 30% being singletons. The sequence was obtained from a woman in her twenties or thirties in good health. The J gene is TRBJ2-5, the V gene TRBV6-5; 7 bases map to TRBD1. The sample taken for sequencing was blood. In DNA, the CDR3 is TGTGCCAGCAGTTACGGACAGGCAAAAGAGACCCAGTACTTC. Protein sequence: CASSYGQAKETQYF.